Listed below are T cell receptor beta chains from one sample, sequenced in a study of T cell responses to AZD1222 COVID-19 vaccine. Measured with immunoSEQ multiplex PCR; TCRdb has only the in-frame clones, and not every one. Of about 160,000 clones in the sample, 92% were seen once. Sequencing used peripheral blood, obtained on day 0 of MenACWY control vaccination. These receptors were collected from an adult in good health. The CDR3 runs from the conserved cysteine through the conserved F or W. Expanded clones are given a class, and other clones once, few, many or no size at all.

cdr3_aa | clone_size | v_call
CASSAPRPSPLHF | NA | TRBV25-1
CASSLSSRPQGNEQFF | NA | TRBV27
CSVADYRSNTGELFF | NA | TRBV29-1
CASSKGDEQFF | NA | TRBV21-1
CASRPHLGGELFF | NA | TRBV21-1
CASTVGTGAYEQYF | NA | TRBV6-6
CASSRGTGTPSYNSPLHF | NA | TRBV5-1
CAGSSKVQIGTLNEQFF | NA | TRBV21-1
CASRVAGVNNEQFF | NA | TRBV27
CASSQGGSYHNEQFF | once | TRBV14
CASRLLPGVLNTEAFF | NA | TRBV28
CAGGTPGTDTQYF | NA | TRBV19
CASTIGGNQPQHF | NA | TRBV6-6
CASSQDNSEKLFF | NA | TRBV4-3
CASSRQAPGNEQFF | NA | TRBV19
CASNRGRVTDTQYF | NA | TRBV19
CASSLSQASGYNEQFF | NA | TRBV5-1
CASSLTGSVNSPLHF | NA | TRBV7-3
CAWSMLYDTQYF | NA | TRBV30
CASSKPGLAEFF | NA | TRBV11-3
CASSAWTGEGTEAFF | NA | TRBV28
CASSGRTVAGGEQFF | NA | TRBV9
CASRQNGFLGYTF | NA | TRBV7-2
CASSLRGAGRSTDTQYF | NA | TRBV5-1
CASSQDPRDTEAFF | NA | TRBV3-1/TRBV3-2
CASSPARITNTEAFF | NA | TRBV18
CASSPQDRGQDTQYF | NA | TRBV27
CASSLLNTEAFF | NA | TRBV7-9
CASSQDPSFTLKSFF | NA | TRBV3-1/TRBV3-2
CATSRALGQGSHEQYF | NA | TRBV15
CASKTQSLLLSPLHF | NA | TRBV6-5
CASSYLRGGANVLTF | once | TRBV6-5
CASSQDRLATDTQYF | NA | TRBV14
CASSLSRGQPQHF | NA | TRBV11-2
CASSESDFSYEQYF | NA | TRBV25-1
CASNVIATYEQYF | NA | TRBV2
CASSWGRGSEQFF | NA | TRBV6-2/TRBV6-3
CATRTKGAGNQPQHF | NA | TRBV27
CASSNQVPQETQYF | once | TRBV5-1
CASSTSPGTSSYEQYF | NA | TRBV9
CASSPDSGRPPGTDTQYF | NA | TRBV18
CASSFPNEQFF | NA | TRBV7-9
CATSRQGATAPQHF | few | TRBV24-1
CASRSPDRARAGDGQPQHF | NA | TRBV2
CASSPRGGRNTEAFF | once | TRBV11-3
CASSVGPGPNTEAFF | NA | TRBV9
CASSTDSFTEAFF | NA | TRBV5-5